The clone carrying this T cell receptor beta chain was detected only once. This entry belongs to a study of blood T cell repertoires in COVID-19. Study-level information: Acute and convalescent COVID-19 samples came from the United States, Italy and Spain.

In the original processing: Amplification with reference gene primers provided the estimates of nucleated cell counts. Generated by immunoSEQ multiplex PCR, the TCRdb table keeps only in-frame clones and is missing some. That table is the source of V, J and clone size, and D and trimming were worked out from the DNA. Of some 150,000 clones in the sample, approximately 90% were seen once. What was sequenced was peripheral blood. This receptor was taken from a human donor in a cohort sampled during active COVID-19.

The CDR3 sequence is CASSPNRVTPANTGELFF. The CDR3 DNA is TGTGCCAGCAGCCCCAATCGGGTTACTCCAGCGAACACCGGGGAGCTGTTTTTT. The V gene is TRBV5-5, the J gene TRBJ2-2; D not certain. CDR1 and CDR2 (germline): SGHKS, YYEKEE (reference sequence). V was cut by 4 bases and J by 0 bases, with 19 bases left in between. CDR3 length equals 18 residues.